These T cell receptor beta chains were read from a single sample in a study of beta chain features in type 1 diabetes. Libraries were prepared by immunoSEQ multiplex PCR; TCRdb keeps only in-frame clonotypes and omits some of them. The data hold under 350,000 clones, with roughly 13% observed a single time. The sample consisted of naive CD4+ T cells from blood. The receptors come from a man aged 30-40 years with type 1 diabetes. Each CDR3 is given with its conserved first and last residue. Fields, in order: clone size, D gene, J gene, V gene, CDR3 protein, CDR3 DNA. D genes are given only for firm matches. The size entry is marked missing in some rows and otherwise reads once, few, many or a size class.

clone_size: .
d_call: TRBD1
j_call: TRBJ2-2
v_call: TRBV4-3
cdr3_aa: CASSQDPRQGRTGELFF
cdr3_nt: TGCGCCAGCAGCCAAGATCCACGACAGGGGAGGACCGGGGAGCTGTTTTTT

clone_size: few
d_call: .
j_call: TRBJ2-5
v_call: TRBV9
cdr3_aa: CASSVATAETQYF
cdr3_nt: TGTGCCAGCAGCGTAGCGACAGCGGAGACCCAGTACTTC

clone_size: .
d_call: .
j_call: TRBJ2-7
v_call: TRBV5-1
cdr3_aa: CASSLEGAEQYF
cdr3_nt: TGCGCCAGCAGCTTGGAGGGAGCCGAGCAGTACTTC

clone_size: few
d_call: .
j_call: TRBJ2-3
v_call: TRBV5-4
cdr3_aa: CASSFRVDTQYF
cdr3_nt: TGTGCCAGCAGCTTCAGGGTGGATACGCAGTATTTT

clone_size: .
d_call: TRBD1
j_call: TRBJ1-1
v_call: TRBV5-1
cdr3_aa: CASTEQGTEAFF
cdr3_nt: TGCGCCAGCACCGAACAGGGGACTGAAGCTTTCTTT

clone_size: .
d_call: TRBD1
j_call: TRBJ1-1
v_call: TRBV5-6
cdr3_aa: CASSLQGAHTEAFF
cdr3_nt: TGTGCCAGCAGCTTACAGGGGGCTCACACTGAAGCTTTCTTT

clone_size: few
d_call: .
j_call: TRBJ2-7
v_call: TRBV7-9
cdr3_aa: CASSSAYEQYF
cdr3_nt: TGTGCCAGCAGCTCGGCCTACGAGCAGTACTTC

clone_size: .
d_call: TRBD2
j_call: TRBJ2-7
v_call: TRBV11-1
cdr3_aa: CASSSREGGYEQYF
cdr3_nt: TGTGCCAGCAGCTCGCGGGAGGGGGGCTACGAGCAGTACTTC

clone_size: .
d_call: TRBD1
j_call: TRBJ2-6
v_call: TRBV7-9
cdr3_aa: CASSSDRRANVLTF
cdr3_nt: TGTGCCAGCAGCTCGGACAGGAGGGCCAACGTCCTGACTTTC

clone_size: .
d_call: TRBD1
j_call: TRBJ2-2
v_call: TRBV27
cdr3_aa: CASSPTGGITGELFF
cdr3_nt: TGTGCCAGCAGTCCGACAGGGGGCATCACCGGGGAGCTGTTTTTT

clone_size: few
d_call: TRBD1
j_call: TRBJ1-1
v_call: TRBV18
cdr3_aa: CASSPRDRGTEAFF
cdr3_nt: TGTGCCAGCTCGCCTCGGGACAGGGGAACTGAAGCTTTCTTT

clone_size: .
d_call: .
j_call: TRBJ1-4
v_call: TRBV18
cdr3_aa: CASSPLSSEKLFF
cdr3_nt: TGTGCCAGCTCACCACTATCGTCCGAAAAACTGTTTTTT

clone_size: few
d_call: .
j_call: TRBJ1-2
v_call: TRBV5-1
cdr3_aa: CASSFGFSGEPGYTF
cdr3_nt: TGCGCCAGCAGCTTTGGATTTTCCGGGGAGCCCGGCTACACCTTC

clone_size: .
d_call: TRBD1
j_call: TRBJ2-1
v_call: TRBV28
cdr3_aa: CASSLGGTGGLAEQFF
cdr3_nt: TGTGCCAGCAGCTTAGGTGGGACAGGGGGTTTGGCTGAGCAGTTCTTC

clone_size: .
d_call: TRBD1
j_call: TRBJ1-2
v_call: TRBV6-5
cdr3_aa: CASSYIGGGQYGYTF
cdr3_nt: TGTGCCAGCAGTTACATTGGAGGGGGCCAGTATGGCTACACCTTC

clone_size: .
d_call: .
j_call: TRBJ2-1
v_call: TRBV4-3
cdr3_aa: CASSEAGTTINEQFF
cdr3_nt: TGCGCCAGCAGCGAGGCCGGGACAACTATCAATGAGCAGTTCTTC

clone_size: few
d_call: .
j_call: TRBJ2-5
v_call: TRBV5-4
cdr3_aa: CASSPQAIQETQYF
cdr3_nt: TGTGCCAGCAGCCCCCAGGCTATTCAAGAGACCCAGTACTTC

clone_size: .
d_call: TRBD2
j_call: TRBJ2-7
v_call: TRBV28
cdr3_aa: CASSRSGRLAEQYF
cdr3_nt: TGTGCCAGCAGCCGTAGCGGGAGATTAGCCGAGCAGTACTTC

clone_size: few
d_call: .
j_call: TRBJ2-3
v_call: TRBV4-3
cdr3_aa: CASSLAGTDTQYF
cdr3_nt: TGCGCCAGCAGCCTAGCGGGCACAGATACGCAGTATTTT

clone_size: few
d_call: .
j_call: TRBJ2-2
v_call: TRBV10-3
cdr3_aa: CAISPSNTGELFF
cdr3_nt: TGTGCCATCAGTCCCTCGAACACCGGGGAGCTGTTTTTT

clone_size: .
d_call: .
j_call: TRBJ2-1
v_call: TRBV7-8
cdr3_aa: CASSSFAGQHNEQFF
cdr3_nt: TGTGCCAGCAGCTCCTTCGCGGGACAGCACAATGAGCAGTTCTTC

clone_size: few
d_call: TRBD1
j_call: TRBJ2-1
v_call: TRBV7-3
cdr3_aa: CASSWGRGGYEQFF
cdr3_nt: TGTGCCAGCAGTTGGGGGAGAGGGGGCTATGAGCAGTTCTTC

clone_size: .
d_call: .
j_call: TRBJ2-7
v_call: TRBV7-2
cdr3_aa: CASSLGLARHEQYF
cdr3_nt: TGTGCCAGCAGCTTAGGGCTAGCGAGACACGAGCAGTACTTC

clone_size: few
d_call: .
j_call: TRBJ1-5
v_call: TRBV19
cdr3_aa: CASSLRAYSNQPQHF
cdr3_nt: TGTGCCAGTAGTTTGCGGGCCTATAGCAATCAGCCCCAGCATTTT

clone_size: .
d_call: .
j_call: TRBJ2-5
v_call: TRBV5-1
cdr3_aa: CASSLQQGRQETQYF
cdr3_nt: TGCGCCAGCAGCTTGCAGCAGGGGCGCCAAGAGACCCAGTACTTC

clone_size: few
d_call: TRBD2
j_call: TRBJ2-1
v_call: TRBV5-1
cdr3_aa: CASSLGASGVNEQFF
cdr3_nt: TGCGCCAGCAGCTTGGGGGCTAGCGGGGTGAATGAGCAGTTCTTC

clone_size: few
d_call: TRBD2
j_call: TRBJ2-1
v_call: TRBV10-3
cdr3_aa: CAAGLAGGSNEQFF
cdr3_nt: TGTGCCGCTGGACTAGCGGGAGGAAGCAATGAGCAGTTCTTC

clone_size: .
d_call: TRBD2
j_call: TRBJ2-3
v_call: TRBV9
cdr3_aa: CASSTLAGVQDTQYF
cdr3_nt: TGTGCCAGCAGCACCCTAGCGGGAGTACAAGATACGCAGTATTTT

clone_size: .
d_call: TRBD1
j_call: TRBJ2-5
v_call: TRBV28
cdr3_aa: CASSAPGQGGETQYF
cdr3_nt: TGTGCCAGCAGTGCCCCGGGACAGGGGGGAGAGACCCAGTACTTC

clone_size: few
d_call: .
j_call: TRBJ1-2
v_call: TRBV6-5
cdr3_aa: CASSYLGSGYGYTF
cdr3_nt: TGTGCCAGCAGTTACCTCGGGAGTGGCTATGGCTACACCTTC

clone_size: .
d_call: TRBD1
j_call: TRBJ1-4
v_call: TRBV7-6
cdr3_aa: CASSQGATNEKLFF
cdr3_nt: TGTGCCAGCAGCCAGGGGGCAACTAATGAAAAACTGTTTTTT

clone_size: .
d_call: TRBD2
j_call: TRBJ2-7
v_call: TRBV4-2
cdr3_aa: CASSRGLAGDYEQYF
cdr3_nt: TGTGCCAGCAGCCGGGGACTAGCGGGAGACTACGAGCAGTACTTC

clone_size: .
d_call: .
j_call: TRBJ1-2
v_call: TRBV27
cdr3_aa: CASGFEPRLPYGYTF
cdr3_nt: TGTGCCAGCGGGTTTGAACCCAGACTGCCCTATGGCTACACCTTC

clone_size: .
d_call: TRBD1
j_call: TRBJ2-3
v_call: TRBV5-1
cdr3_aa: CASSSPGQTTDTQYF
cdr3_nt: TGCGCCAGCAGCTCTCCGGGACAGACCACAGATACGCAGTATTTT

clone_size: .
d_call: TRBD2
j_call: TRBJ2-3
v_call: TRBV5-4
cdr3_aa: CASSLGTSGWADTQYF
cdr3_nt: TGTGCCAGCAGCTTGGGGACTAGCGGGTGGGCAGATACGCAGTATTTT

clone_size: .
d_call: .
j_call: TRBJ1-1
v_call: TRBV4-3
cdr3_aa: CASSQEQGRNTEAFF
cdr3_nt: TGCGCCAGCAGCCAAGAACAGGGAAGGAACACTGAAGCTTTCTTT